This entry concerns a single T cell receptor (beta chain). The CDR3 contains 14 residues. Deletions cut 2 bases from V and 0 bases from J, with 3 bases between. Germline-derived CDR1 and CDR2 are SGDLS and YYNGEE. This record comes from a study of T cell changes during pregnancy in multiple sclerosis. Generated by immunoSEQ multiplex PCR, the TCRdb table keeps only in-frame clones and is missing some. The table includes roughly 40,000 clones, about 89% detected once. The clonotype originates from a female donor with multiple sclerosis, enrolled in a pregnancy study. Sequencing used CD4+ T cells from peripheral blood mononuclear cells, obtained in the first trimester of pregnancy. The chain combines TRBV9 with TRBJ2-6; no clear D gene. Here the CDR3 reads CASSVGSGANVLTF. The CDR3 coding sequence is TGTGCCAGCAGCGTCGGCTCTGGGGCCAACGTCCTGACTTTC.